The 26 T cell receptor beta chains reported below all come from one sample, sequenced in a study of blood T cells in healthy people across ages. Combining a sample-barcoded 5' primer with a J-beta primer mix, a second PCR ran for about 7 to 12 cycles. TCRdb reprocessed the 5' RACE reads via MiXCR and lists one record per CDR3 protein. The data show some 1.4 million distinct CDR3 sequences, about 40% seen once. Sequencing was performed on blood. These receptors all stem from a woman aged 18-29 years in good health.

The V and J genes are TRBV7-2 and TRBJ2-7, with TRBD2 matching over 8 bases. CDR3 length equals 15 residues. Looked up from germline, CDR1 is SGHTA and CDR2 is FQGNSA. Trimming cost V 3 bases and J 5 bases; bases outside gene matches: 9. CDR3 sequence: CASSFAGGMMNEQYF. CDR3 DNA: TGTGCCAGCAGCTTTGCGGGGGGTATGATGAACGAGCAGTACTTC.

As to this clonotype: Just one base apart from a much larger clone, this may be a read error. The CDR3 nucleotides read TGCGCCAGCACCTTGGTAGGGGACACTGAAGCTTTCTTT. The encoded protein is CASTLVGDTEAFF. The rearrangement uses TRBV5-1 and TRBJ1-1; possibly TRBD1 for D (5 bases). The germline V gene encodes CDR1 SGHRS and CDR2 YFSETQ. The CDR3 runs to 13 residues.

The rearrangement links TRBV12-3 or TRBV12-4 to TRBJ1-5; D uncertain. The CDR3 spans 16 residues. V was shortened by 6 bases and J by 0 bases, with 15 bases between the two germline ends. CDR3 residues: CASRSTEPYSNQPQHF. In nucleotides, the CDR3 is TGTGCCAGCAGATCTACGGAGCCGTATAGCAATCAGCCCCAGCATTTT.

This chain connects TRBV10-2 to TRBJ1-4; D might be TRBD1 (6 bases). The germline CDR1 and CDR2 sequences are WSHSY and SAAADI. The V and J ends lost 10 bases and 7 bases respectively, with 16 bases between them. CDR3 length equals 13 residues. The CDR3 region is CATAGGGREKLFF. CDR3 sequence (DNA): TGCGCCACCGCAGGAGGGGGGCGTGAAAAACTGTTTTTT.

A few counts support this clonotype. The chain recombines TRBV6-5 with TRBJ1-1; D call uncertain. This CDR3 region has 15 residues. Germline CDR1 MNHEY, CDR2 SVGAGI. V lost 5 bases and J 4 bases, leaving 17 bases between the germline ends. The CDR3 DNA reads as TGTGCCAGCAGTCCCCACGGAGCTAAGGGCACTGAAGCTTTCTTT. Its protein is CASSPHGAKGTEAFF.

V is TRBV11-2 and J is TRBJ1-1; no reliable D call. The CDR3 runs to 12 residues. In germline, CDR1 is SGHAT, CDR2 FQNNGV. V shed 8 bases and J shed 4 bases, with 11 bases lying between them. CDR3 in amino acids: CASLLEPTEAFF. The CDR3 nucleotides read TGTGCCAGCTTACTAGAGCCCACTGAAGCTTTCTTT.

This clonotype occurred a few times. The chain is built from TRBV3-1 and TRBJ2-7; D is unresolved. Germline CDR1 LGHDT, CDR2 YNNKEL (reference sequence). Trimming took 0 bases from V and 9 from J, leaving 6 bases between them. This CDR3 is built from 11 residues. This CDR3 is CASSQDMVQYF. CDR3 nucleotides: TGTGCCAGCAGCCAAGACATGGTGCAGTACTTC.

This clonotype came up a few times. V gene TRBV27 combines with J gene TRBJ2-1; no clear D gene. V was clipped by 0 bases and J by 6 bases, with 3 bases between them. CDR3 length: 12 residues. Germline V gives CDR1 MNHEY, CDR2 SMNVEV (reference sequence). CDR3 sequence: CASSLSANEQFF. The DNA for the CDR3 is TGTGCCAGCAGTTTATCGGCCAATGAGCAGTTCTTC.

This clonotype showed up many times. Here the CDR3 DNA reads TGCAGCGTTGTAAGAGCGGGAGCAGCAGATACGCAGTATTTT. Its translation is CSVVRAGAADTQYF. The chain recombines TRBV29-1 with TRBJ2-3; the match to TRBD2 covers 8 bases. With 4 bases clipped from V and 4 bases from J, the junction kept 7 bases outside the gene matches. Germline-derived CDR1 and CDR2 are SQVTM and ANQGSEA. The CDR3 totals 14 residues.

There are many counts of this clonotype. This chain links TRBV27 with TRBJ2-1, with D possibly matching TRBD2 (6 bases). Germline V CDR1 and CDR2: MNHEY, SMNVEV (reference sequence). The V and J ends lost 5 bases and 3 bases respectively, with 17 bases between them. The CDR3 is 16 residues long. CDR3 region: CASSPVSSVYYNEQFF. In nucleotides, the CDR3 is TGTGCCAGCAGTCCCGTGTCTAGCGTTTACTACAATGAGCAGTTCTTC.

This clonotype was seen a single time. This chain links TRBV2 with TRBJ2-2, with 8 bases aligning to TRBD1. Trimming cost V 6 bases and J 7 bases; bases outside gene matches: 7. The CDR3 extends over 14 amino acids. CDR1 and CDR2 from the germline V gene are SNHLY and FYNNEI. The CDR3 here is CASSPGGRGGELFF. DNA for the CDR3: TGTGCCAGCAGCCCAGGGGGCAGGGGCGGGGAGCTGTTTTTT.

A few counts support this clonotype. The rearrangement joins TRBV28 to TRBJ1-2; the D gene is possibly TRBD1 (5 bases). CDR1 MDHEN and CDR2 SYDVKM come from the germline V gene. V gave up 2 bases and J gave up 10 bases, with 17 bases separating them. This CDR3 is 14 amino acids long. The CDR3 reads CASSLVPGPASYTF. CDR3 coding DNA: TGTGCCAGCAGTTTAGTCCCGGGGCCAGCGTCCTACACCTTC.

To note about this clonotype: This clone may be a read error of a much larger clone one base away. The chain couples TRBV4-1 to TRBJ1-2; 7 positions match TRBD1. This CDR3 spans 15 amino acids. Germline CDR1 is MGHRA and CDR2 is YSYEKL. V was pared by 0 bases and J by 7 bases, with 8 bases of the junction left unmatched. The CDR3 bases are TGCGCCAGCAGCCAAGACCGGGACAGCTCGCGTGGCTACACCTTC. Its protein product is CASSQDRDSSRGYTF.

This clonotype was seen a few times. The chain carries TRBV7-9 and TRBJ1-4, with a weak D call TRBD1 (5 bases). Trimming shortened V by 5 bases and J by 5 bases, and 9 bases separated the two germline ends. Looked up from germline, CDR1 is SEHNR and CDR2 is FQNEAQ (reference sequence). The length of the CDR3 is 13 residues. CDR3 loop: CASSATENEKLFF. The DNA of the CDR3 is TGTGCCAGCAGCGCGACAGAAAATGAAAAACTGTTTTTT. The full variable domain, in which reference TRBV7-9 and TRBJ1-4 provide the parts outside the CDR3, is DTGVSQNPRHKITKRGQNVTFRCDPISEHNRLYWYRQTLGQGPEFLTYFQNEAQLEKSRLLSDRFSAERPKGSFSTLEIQRTEQGDSAMYLCASSATENEKLFFGSGTQLSVL.

This clonotype was counted between two and nine times. The genes are TRBV6-1 and TRBJ2-1; tentative D call: TRBD1 (5 bases). Per germline, CDR1 MNHNS and CDR2 SASEGT. V shed 5 bases and J shed 0 bases, with 14 bases lying between them. The CDR3 contains 16 residues. Here the CDR3 DNA reads TGTGCCAGCAGTTTTGGGGCGACAAGCTCCTACAATGAGCAGTTCTTC. It translates to CASSFGATSSYNEQFF.

This clonotype was detected only a few times. This CDR3 reads CASSLMGQSLTEAFF. The CDR3 DNA is TGCGCCAGCAGCTTGATGGGACAGAGTTTAACTGAAGCTTTCTTT. This chain joins TRBV5-1 and TRBJ1-1; TRBD1 agrees at 7 bases. This CDR3 region has 15 residues. CDR1 and CDR2 (germline): SGHRS, YFSETQ. J lost 5 bases, V lost 1 base, and 8 bases had no gene match.

There are a few counts of this clonotype. The chain is built from TRBV27 and TRBJ2-1, with TRBD2 identical over 7 bases. Germline loops: CDR1 MNHEY, CDR2 SMNVEV (reference sequence). The length of the CDR3 is 15 residues. V shed 3 bases and J 9 bases; nucleotides not matched to a gene: 11. The CDR3 coding sequence is TGTGCCAGCAGTTTCGCGGGAGTGAACCGTCGTGAGCAGTTCTTC. It specifies CASSFAGVNRREQFF.

This clonotype was detected a few times. This sequence joins TRBV5-1 and TRBJ1-2; 8 bases match TRBD1. Per the germline V gene, CDR1 is SGHRS and CDR2 is YFSETQ. V was pared by 4 bases and J by 8 bases, with 4 bases of the junction left unmatched. The CDR3 sequence is 12 residues long. The CDR3 coding sequence is TGCGCCAGCAGCCCGTCAGGGGGCGGCTACACCTTC. This encodes CASSPSGGGYTF.

This clonotype was detected only a few times. The V gene is TRBV7-2, the J gene TRBJ2-2, with TRBD1 identical over 7 bases. Germline V gene lookup returns CDR1 SGHTA and CDR2 FQGNSA. The CDR3 length is 15 residues. The ends lost 6 bases at V and 1 base at J; junction bases unmatched: 5. CDR3 DNA: TGTGCCAGCAGACAGGGGCCCTGGAACACCGGGGAGCTGTTTTTT. Amino acid sequence: CASRQGPWNTGELFF.

Turning to this clonotype: A much larger clone lies a single base off, so this may be a read error. The rearrangement links TRBV6-5 to TRBJ2-3, with 7 bases that match TRBD2. The CDR3 loop spans 15 amino acids. The V gene's germline CDR1 is MNHEY and CDR2 SVGAGI. This CDR3 is CTSHRLAGSTDTQYF. CDR3 coding DNA: TGTACCAGCCACCGACTAGCCGGGAGCACAGATACGCAGTATTTT.

In DNA, the CDR3 is TGCGCCAGCAGCTTGTTTGAACGGACCTACGAGCAGTACTTC. This translates into CASSLFERTYEQYF. J is TRBJ2-7 and V is TRBV5-1; D is uncertain. The V and J ends lost 1 base and 2 bases respectively, with 10 bases between them. Looked up from germline, CDR1 is SGHRS and CDR2 is YFSETQ. CDR3 length: 14 residues.

The chain couples TRBV7-3 to TRBJ2-5; TRBD2 agrees at 11 bases. This CDR3 spans 20 amino acids. Germline CDR1 SGHTA, CDR2 FQGTGA. V lost 3 bases to trimming and J lost 11 bases; unmatched junction nucleotides: 26. Written as DNA, the CDR3 is TGTGCCAGCAGCTTGGTTTTTCGGCTACTAGCGGGGGTGCCCCTCAATGAGCAGTACTTC. The encoded protein is CASSLVFRLLAGVPLNEQYF.

This clonotype has only a few counts. The rearrangement links TRBV15 to TRBJ2-3; D is unclear. The CDR3 totals 15 residues. CDR1 LNHNV and CDR2 YYDKDF come from the germline V gene (reference sequence). V was clipped by 4 bases and J by 3 bases, with 14 bases between them. The CDR3 region is CATSIWVEATDTQYF. DNA of the CDR3: TGTGCCACCAGCATCTGGGTAGAGGCGACAGATACGCAGTATTTT.

V and J are TRBV20-1 and TRBJ2-4; maybe TRBD1 (8 bases). Trimming cost V 5 bases and J 7 bases, with 18 bases left between them. Germline loops: CDR1 DFQATT, CDR2 SNEGSKA (reference sequence). The CDR3 has 14 amino acids. CDR3 nucleotides: TGCAGTGCTCCCGGACAGGGAGGGATGAACATTCAGTACTTC. This translates into CSAPGQGGMNIQYF.

This clonotype was detected only a few times. V is TRBV6-5 and J is TRBJ1-1; 7 nucleotides match TRBD1. Germline V gene lookup returns CDR1 MNHEY and CDR2 SVGAGI. V gave up 7 bases and J gave up 1 base; unmatched junction bases: 6. The CDR3 has 14 residues. In DNA, the CDR3 is TGTGCCAGCATCACAGGGGTGGGGAACACTGAAGCTTTCTTT. Translated: CASITGVGNTEAFF.

This chain connects TRBV7-2 to TRBJ1-6, with unresolved D. Germline V gives CDR1 SGHTA, CDR2 FQGNSA. The CDR3 totals 13 residues. V was pared by 3 bases and J by 8 bases, with 8 bases between. CDR3 sequence reads: CASSFHSDSPLHF. The DNA of the CDR3 is TGTGCCAGCAGCTTTCATTCGGATTCACCCCTCCACTTT.